This T cell receptor beta chain was observed in a study of T cell repertoires in cytomegalovirus infection. Study results and caveats: The cumulative frequency of public TCR beta families distinguished individuals who carried CMV together with the relevant HLA.

V dropped 4 bases and J dropped 4; count of bases not matched to a gene: 7. Germline V gene data show CDR1 as SGHNT and CDR2 as YENEEA. This CDR3 is built from 16 residues. MiXCR was run by TCRdb on the reads, yielding one entry per CDR3 protein. In the table there are approximately 500,000 distinct CDR3 sequences, about 17% of which are singletons. This clonotype was recorded many times. Its antigen remains unidentified. The sequencing input was CD8+ T cells from PBMCs. The chain employs TRBV11-3 and TRBJ2-3, with 11 nucleotides matching TRBD1. This receptor was obtained from a human donor in good health (CMV status not recorded). Some clones in this sample may be carry-over from other donors' samples. CDR3 residues: CASSSRTGGMSDTQYF. The CDR3 bases are TGTGCCAGCAGCTCTCGGACAGGGGGCATGTCAGATACGCAGTATTTT. Full variable domain (rest looked up from reference TRBV11-3 and TRBJ2-3): EAGVVQSPRYKIIEKKQPVAFWCNPISGHNTLYWYLQNLGQGPELLIRYENEEAVDDSQLPKDRFSAERLKGVDSTLKIQPAELGDSAVYLCASSSRTGGMSDTQYFGPGTRLTVL.